These 6 T cell receptor beta chains came from one sample sequenced in a study of cytomegalovirus exposure and HLA in healthy donors. Amplification used 60 Vbeta primers and 13 Jbeta primers. TCRdb keeps only in-frame clones here, not all; method: immunoSEQ multiplex PCR. The sample shows approximately 120,000 clones, 83% of them seen only once. Material for sequencing was PBMCs. The receptors here all came from a man younger than 35 in good health and CMV-seropositive.

V usage is TRBV12-5 and J usage is TRBJ2-5, with TRBD2 identical over 14 bases. The CDR3 is 17 amino acids. CDR1 LGHNT and CDR2 FRNRAP come from the germline V gene. Trimming removed 7 bases from V and 4 bases from J; junction bases left unmatched: 11. The DNA of the CDR3 is TGTGCTAGTGCCCTAGGGACTAGCGGGGGAATGAGAGAGACCCAGTACTTC. It codes for CASALGTSGGMRETQYF.

The V gene is TRBV10-1, the J gene TRBJ2-3, with D tentatively TRBD1 (6 bases). There are 14 residues in the CDR3. Per germline, CDR1 WNHNN and CDR2 SYGVQD (reference sequence). Trimming removed 6 bases from V and 3 bases from J, with 13 bases in between. This CDR3 reads CASRAEDSTDTQYF. In nucleotides, the CDR3 is TGCGCCAGCAGGGCCGAGGACAGTACAGATACGCAGTATTTT.

A single count supports this clone. The chain carries TRBV29-1 and TRBJ2-2; no clear D gene. Germline V gene sequence: CDR1 SQVTM, CDR2 ANQGSEA. This CDR3 spans 12 amino acids. V was trimmed by 1 base and J by 4 bases, leaving 4 bases between them. The CDR3 DNA reads as TGCAGCGTTGAAGGGAGCACCGGGGAGCTGTTTTTT. Amino acid sequence: CSVEGSTGELFF.

The chain employs TRBV29-1 and TRBJ2-7, with 9 bases that match TRBD1. The V segment lost 6 bases and the J segment 1 base; nucleotides outside the gene matches: 4. This CDR3 has 13 amino acids. The V gene's germline CDR1 is SQVTM and CDR2 ANQGSEA. In nucleotides, the CDR3 is TGCAGCGTGAGACAGGGGGGATCCTACGAGCAGTACTTC. Encoded protein: CSVRQGGSYEQYF.

This chain uses TRBV5-1 with TRBJ2-5; tentatively, D is TRBD1 (7 bases). Germline V gene lookup returns CDR1 SGHRS and CDR2 YFSETQ. The CDR3 length is 16 residues. Trimming took 4 bases from V and 1 from J, leaving 17 bases between them. The DNA of the CDR3 is TGCGCCAGCAGCCTGGCGGGACAGAGCCGCCAAGAGACCCAGTACTTC. As protein: CASSLAGQSRQETQYF.

The rearrangement uses TRBV6-1 and TRBJ2-7, with D unresolved. There are 11 residues in the CDR3. The V gene's germline CDR1 is MNHNS and CDR2 SASEGT. V dropped 6 bases and J dropped 6 bases, with 9 bases sitting between them. CDR3 bases: TGTGCCAGCAGCCAACTCGGCGAGCAGTACTTC. Its protein is CASSQLGEQYF.